What follows is one T cell receptor beta chain and its context. This clone's antigen is unknown. No clone much larger than this one lies a single base away; base qualities are absent. Sequencing was performed on an Illumina HiSeq 1500. Starting from the raw public reads, TCRdb applied fastp trimming at Q25, assembled clones with MiXCR and retained in-frame beta chains. Rows matching on CDR3 protein sequence are summarized as one entry with the most common DNA and genes. This sample holds hundreds of thousands of distinct CDR3 sequences; 30% to 35% were observed only once. The ten largest clones add up to 15% to 20% of the sample. The entry originates in a study of T cell repertoires in cytomegalovirus infection (dated by TCRdb to about 2019). Turning to the overall study: Alongside well-studied HLA-B-restricted epitopes, the peptide stimulations were aimed at recently identified HLA-C-restricted CMV epitopes, whose presentation resists viral immunomodulation. The HLA type of each donor mattered for the analysis, because public TCR beta signatures pointed to carriage of CMV infection along with the matching HLA type.

The study at large found these results: Cumulative frequency of public TCR beta family members discriminated carriers of CMV infection plus the relevant HLA type in this cohort and an independent approximately 350-donor cohort. The ex vivo response was dominated by HLA-C-restricted CMV-specific TCR beta clonotypes, which also provided the single most frequent clonotype in two of eight donors.

Cut back by 4 bases and 6 bases, the V and J ends lie 13 bases apart. CDR1 and CDR2 are drawn from the germline V gene: SGHAT, FQNNGV. Measured from the cysteine to the phenylalanine, the CDR3 is 14 residues long. Only the CDR3 portion is preserved as DNA: 42 bases, with reading frame beginning at the first base. The sample's treatment or condition label, decoded: in vitro stimulation with specific CMV peptide epitopes to enrich CMV-specific T cells. In this chain, TRBV11-2 is recombined with TRBJ2-1; the D element could tentatively be TRBD1 or TRBD2, as 5 bases agree for each. The receptor was isolated from a human donor in good health (CMV status not recorded). Some clones in this sample may be carry-over from other donors' samples. The material was cultured PBMCs, obtained from culture after CMV antigen stimulation. The DNA sequence is as follows: TGTGCCAGCAGCTCCCACCGGGACCTCAATGAGCAGTTCTTC. Protein translation: CASSSHRDLNEQFF.